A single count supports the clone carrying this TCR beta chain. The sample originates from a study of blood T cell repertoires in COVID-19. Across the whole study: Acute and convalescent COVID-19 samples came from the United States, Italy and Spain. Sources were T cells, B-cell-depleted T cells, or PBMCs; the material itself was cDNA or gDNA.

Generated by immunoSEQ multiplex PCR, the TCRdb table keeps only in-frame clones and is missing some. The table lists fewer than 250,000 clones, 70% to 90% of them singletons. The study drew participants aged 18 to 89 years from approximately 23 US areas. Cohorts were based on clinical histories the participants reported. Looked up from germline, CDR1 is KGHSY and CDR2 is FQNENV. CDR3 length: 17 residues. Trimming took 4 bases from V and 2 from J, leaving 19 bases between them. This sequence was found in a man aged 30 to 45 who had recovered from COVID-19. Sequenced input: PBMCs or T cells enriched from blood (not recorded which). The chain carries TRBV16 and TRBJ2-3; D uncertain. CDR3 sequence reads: CASSPGTVLSHTDTQYF. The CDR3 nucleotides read TGTGCCAGCAGCCCTGGTACAGTCCTCTCACACACAGATACGCAGTATTTT.